One T cell receptor (beta chain) is described in this entry. Its specificity is not known. This sample is part of a study of cytomegalovirus exposure and HLA in healthy donors. Study results and caveats: Serostatus for CMV was the only available immune exposure information. Several of the most significant clusters appeared, in a later analysis, to be linked to common viral pathogens.

The germline V gene encodes CDR1 PRHDT and CDR2 FYEKMQ (reference sequence). This CDR3 is built from 12 residues. The germline V and J ends were trimmed by 6 bases and 6 bases, with 9 bases remaining between them. The PCR had 60 Vbeta and 13 Jbeta primers. Sequenced by immunoSEQ multiplex PCR; TCRdb stores in-frame clones only, minus some. The data contain some 190,000 clones, approximately 80% of them singletons. The chain has TRBV13 and TRBJ2-1, with a possible D match to TRBD2 (5 bases). The specimen sequenced was PBMCs. This TCR was recovered from a girl between 5 and 17 years old in good health and CMV-seropositive. CDR3 in amino acids: CASRQLANEQFF. Written as DNA, the CDR3 is TGTGCCAGCAGGCAGCTAGCCAATGAGCAGTTCTTC.